These T cell receptor delta chains were read from a single sample in a study of gamma-delta chains in newborns, infants, children. TCRdb reapplied CATT to the reads. This sample has around 12,000 delta-chain clones, with 3.5% found just once. Sequencing was carried out using blood. The receptors were gathered from a child who was a newborn, infant or young child, either healthy, febrile or measles-vaccinated (not recorded which). The CDR3 runs from the conserved cysteine through the conserved F or W. D genes are given only for firm matches. Size tells how often a clone was seen (once, few, many) or the class of an expanded clone, and some rows leave it out.

CDR3nt: TGTGCTCTTGGGAAAAAGGGGGATACGCCAAGGACCGATAAACTCATCTTT; CDR3aa: CALGKKGDTPRTDKLIF; abundance: few; v_gene: TRDV1; d_gene: TRDD3; j_gene: TRDJ1
CDR3nt: TGTGCTCTTGGGGAACAAGGGGACTTATACACCTATAAACTCATCTTT; CDR3aa: CALGEQGDLYTYKLIF; abundance: few; v_gene: TRDV1; d_gene: -; j_gene: TRDJ1
CDR3nt: TGTGCCTGTGACACGCTGGAGATACTGAGCTCCGATAAACTCATCTTT; CDR3aa: CACDTLEILSSDKLIF; abundance: few; v_gene: TRDV2; d_gene: -; j_gene: TRDJ1
CDR3nt: TGTGCTCTTGGGAACGGTCGCCGTGGTTCTGGGCTGGGGGACACCGATAAACCCATCTTT; CDR3aa: CALGNGRRGSGLGDTDKPIF; abundance: few; v_gene: TRDV1; d_gene: TRDD3; j_gene: TRDJ1
CDR3nt: TGTGCTCTTGGGGAACCTAACCCCATCACGTTTTACGCCGATAAACTCATCTTT; CDR3aa: CALGEPNPITFYADKLIF; abundance: -; v_gene: TRDV1; d_gene: -; j_gene: TRDJ1
CDR3nt: TGTGCCTCAGAGATCCCTTTTCCGACAGGGATTACTGGTCCTCCCTCGAAACTCATCTTT; CDR3aa: CASEIPFPTGITGPPSKLIF; abundance: -; v_gene: TRDV3; d_gene: -; j_gene: TRDJ1
CDR3nt: TGTGCTCTTGGGGAACAGTACTGGGGGCGTGACGATAAACTCATCTTT; CDR3aa: CALGEQYWGRDDKLIF; abundance: -; v_gene: TRDV1; d_gene: TRDD3; j_gene: TRDJ1
CDR3nt: TGTGCCTGTGACCCCCGACCCCACTCTCCACCCTGGGGATCTTTATACACCGATAAACCCATCTTT; CDR3aa: CACDPRPHSPPWGSLYTDKPIF; abundance: -; v_gene: TRDV2; d_gene: -; j_gene: TRDJ1
CDR3nt: TGTGCTCTTTCCCCACCACGTACTGGGGGGCATATAGCTTTGACAGCACAACTCTTCTTT; CDR3aa: CALSPPRTGGHIALTAQLFF; abundance: few; v_gene: TRDV1; d_gene: TRDD3; j_gene: TRDJ2
CDR3nt: TGTGCCTGTGACACAACGGGATACGACCGCTCCTGGGACACCCGACAGATGTTTTTC; CDR3aa: CACDTTGYDRSWDTRQMFF; abundance: medium-sized; v_gene: TRDV2; d_gene: TRDD3; j_gene: TRDJ3
CDR3nt: TGTGCTCTTGGGGAGTGCCCCCTCGCGGCTATAAGAACCCCGATCGATAAACTCATCTTT; CDR3aa: CALGECPLAAIRTPIDKLIF; abundance: few; v_gene: TRDV1; d_gene: -; j_gene: TRDJ1
CDR3nt: TGTGCCTGTGACACCGTTTCGGGTACTGGGTCCTACACCGATAAACTCATCTTT; CDR3aa: CACDTVSGTGSYTDKLIF; abundance: few; v_gene: TRDV2; d_gene: -; j_gene: TRDJ1
CDR3nt: TGTGCCTGTGACACCGTTTGGGGGAGCTCCTGGGACACCCGACAGATGTTTTTC; CDR3aa: CACDTVWGSSWDTRQMFF; abundance: medium-sized; v_gene: TRDV2; d_gene: TRDD3; j_gene: TRDJ3
CDR3nt: TGCGCCTGTGACCCCTTACTGTCAAGCTCCTGGGACACCCGACAGATGTTTTTC; CDR3aa: CACDPLLSSSWDTRQMFF; abundance: -; v_gene: TRDV2; d_gene: -; j_gene: TRDJ3
CDR3nt: TGTGCTCTTGGGGAACTAACTTCCTATGGTGGTACGAATTCAAAGACCGATAAACTCATCTTT; CDR3aa: CALGELTSYGGTNSKTDKLIF; abundance: few; v_gene: TRDV1; d_gene: TRDD2; j_gene: TRDJ1